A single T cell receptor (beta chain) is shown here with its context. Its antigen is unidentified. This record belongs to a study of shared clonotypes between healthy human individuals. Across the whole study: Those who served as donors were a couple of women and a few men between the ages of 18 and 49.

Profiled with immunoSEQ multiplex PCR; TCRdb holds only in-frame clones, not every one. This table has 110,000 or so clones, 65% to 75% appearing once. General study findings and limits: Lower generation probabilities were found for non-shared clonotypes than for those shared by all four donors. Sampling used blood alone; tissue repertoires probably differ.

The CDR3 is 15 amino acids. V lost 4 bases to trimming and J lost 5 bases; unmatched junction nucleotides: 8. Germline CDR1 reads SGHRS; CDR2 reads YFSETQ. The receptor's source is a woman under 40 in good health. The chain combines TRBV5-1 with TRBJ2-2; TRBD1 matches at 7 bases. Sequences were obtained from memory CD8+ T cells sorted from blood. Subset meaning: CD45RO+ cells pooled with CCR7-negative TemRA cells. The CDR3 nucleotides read TGCGCCAGCAGCCCTAGACAGGGTCGAACCGGGGAGCTGTTTTTT. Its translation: CASSPRQGRTGELFF.